This T cell receptor beta chain was retrieved from a study of neoadjuvant anti-PD-1 for oral cavity cancer. Across the study: Most patients had three to four biweekly doses of 3 mg/kg nivolumab before resection.

Trimming stripped 6 bases from V and 5 bases from J, with 13 bases between. This CDR3 spans 13 amino acids. Germline V lookup: CDR1 LNHDA, CDR2 SQIVND (reference sequence). No culture or expansion preceded analysis of these blood cells. This clone was found a few times. No antigen is known for it. Most PBMC samples had 400 to 550 ng input DNA in six replicates. Data came from immunoSEQ multiplex PCR; TCRdb stores just in-frame clones and leaves some out. This sample has roughly 14,000 clones, with roughly 68% found just once. Findings of the study overall: Pretreatment Treg/Th17 ratio correlated inversely with post-treatment tumor clonality.

The source was PBMCs, collected before nivolumab (anti-PD-1) treatment. The TCR originated in a person between 35 and 79 years old with oral cavity squamous cell carcinoma. The genes are TRBV19 and TRBJ2-5, with TRBD1 as a possible D gene (6 bases). The CDR3 region has the DNA TGTGCCAGTAGCCAGGGGTTCGGGGAGACCCAGTACTTC. Translation gives CASSQGFGETQYF. Variable domain in full (rest from reference TRBV19 and TRBJ2-5): DGGITQSPKYLFRKEGQNVTLSCEQNLNHDAMYWYRQDPGQGLRLIYYSQIVNDFQKGDIAEGYSVSREKKESFPLTVTSAQKNPTAFYLCASSQGFGETQYFGPGTRLLVL.